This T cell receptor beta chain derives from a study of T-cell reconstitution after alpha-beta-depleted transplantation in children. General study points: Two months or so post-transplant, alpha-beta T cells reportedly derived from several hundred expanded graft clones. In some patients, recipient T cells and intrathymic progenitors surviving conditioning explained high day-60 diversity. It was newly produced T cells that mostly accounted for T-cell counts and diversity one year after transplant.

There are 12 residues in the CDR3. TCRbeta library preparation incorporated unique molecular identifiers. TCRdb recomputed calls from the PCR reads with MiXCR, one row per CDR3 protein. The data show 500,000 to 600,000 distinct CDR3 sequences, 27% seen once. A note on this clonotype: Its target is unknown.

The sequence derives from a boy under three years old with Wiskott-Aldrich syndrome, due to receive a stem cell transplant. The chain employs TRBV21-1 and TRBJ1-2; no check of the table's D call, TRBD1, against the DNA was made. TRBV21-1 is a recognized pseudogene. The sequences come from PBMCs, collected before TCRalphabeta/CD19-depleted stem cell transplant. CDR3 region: CASITTGKGYTF. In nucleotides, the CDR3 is TGTGCCAGCATCACGACAGGGAAGGGCTACACCTTC.